This entry lists 19 T cell receptor beta chains sequenced from one sample in a study of T cells in Graves' hyperthyroidism and ophthalmopathy. The investigators amplified TCR beta CDR3 regions from RNA transcripts. During a first-round RT-PCR of the TCR CDR3, the HTBI primer set was used. TCRdb recomputed calls from the multiplex PCR reads with MiXCR, one row per CDR3 protein. The profile covers 600,000 to 900,000 distinct CDR3 sequences, with about a sixth appearing a single time and approximately 8.4% taken by the ten largest. Specimen: blood. Source of these receptors: a young man with Graves' hyperthyroidism.

There are many counts of this clonotype. The J gene is TRBJ1-6, the V gene TRBV2; possibly TRBD1 for D (6 bases). The CDR3 is 13 residues long. V gave up 7 bases and J gave up 6 bases, with 10 bases separating them. Germline assignment: CDR1 SNHLY and CDR2 FYNNEI. DNA of the CDR3: TGTGCCAGCACAGGGGATGCTAATTCACCCCTCCACTTT. Translating gives CASTGDANSPLHF.

This clonotype was seen more than once but under ten times. This chain connects TRBV6-1 to TRBJ2-1, with D possibly matching TRBD2 (6 bases). CDR3 length: 14 residues. The V end lost 6 bases, the J end lost 4 bases, and 13 bases lay between the germline ends. Germline V gives CDR1 MNHNS, CDR2 SASEGT. This chain's CDR3 is CASRPGTPYNEQFF. The CDR3 DNA reads as TGTGCCAGCAGACCCGGGACTCCATACAATGAGCAGTTCTTC.

The sample holds a few counts of this clonotype. The CDR3 coding sequence is TGTGCCAGCAGCTTCATCGGGACGGGTTACACCGGGGAGCTGTTTTTT. Translated: CASSFIGTGYTGELFF. V is TRBV13 and J is TRBJ2-2, with D possibly being TRBD1 or TRBD2 (5 bases each). The CDR3 covers 16 residues. Looked up from germline, CDR1 is PRHDT and CDR2 is FYEKMQ (reference sequence). The V gene lost 3 bases and the J gene lost 3 bases, with 14 bases spanning the gap.

This clonotype was detected ten times or more. V usage is TRBV20-1 and J usage is TRBJ2-7; D unclear. The V and J ends lost 1 base and 5 bases respectively, with 9 bases between them. Germline V gene lookup returns CDR1 DFQATT and CDR2 SNEGSKA (reference sequence). The CDR3 is 12 amino acids. The CDR3 spells CSARVGRNEQYF. In nucleotides, the CDR3 is TGCAGTGCTAGAGTAGGCCGGAACGAGCAGTACTTC.

This clonotype has at least ten counts. V gene TRBV6-1 combines with J gene TRBJ2-7, with 9 nucleotides matching TRBD1. Germline V CDR1 and CDR2: MNHNS, SASEGT. The trim removed 5 bases at V and 3 bases at J, leaving 11 bases unmatched. This CDR3 comprises 16 residues. The DNA of the CDR3 is TGTGCCAGCAGTTCAACCCCGGGACAGGGACACTACGAGCAGTACTTC. Encoded protein: CASSSTPGQGHYEQYF.

This clonotype appeared many times. The V and J genes are TRBV12-3 or TRBV12-4 and TRBJ2-7; 8 nucleotides align to TRBD1. CDR3 length equals 14 residues. V lost 5 bases, J lost 3 bases, and 6 bases stayed unmatched. DNA of the CDR3: TGTGCCAGCAGTCTAATAACAGGGGGCTACGAGCAGTACTTC. As protein: CASSLITGGYEQYF.

The V call is TRBV9, the J call TRBJ2-1; 9 positions match TRBD2. The CDR3 has 16 residues. The V gene's germline CDR1 is SGDLS and CDR2 YYNGEE. The J segment lost 0 bases and the V segment lost 3 bases, leaving 4 bases of the junction unmatched. CDR3 amino acids: CASSAHSGSSYNEQFF. For the CDR3, the DNA is TGTGCCAGCAGCGCTCATAGCGGGAGCTCCTACAATGAGCAGTTCTTC. Full variable domain (missing parts from reference TRBV9 and TRBJ2-1): DSGVTQTPKHLITATGQRVTLRCSPRSGDLSVYWYQQSLDQGLQFLIQYYNGEERAKGNILERFSAQQFPDLHSELNLSSLELGDSALYFCASSAHSGSSYNEQFFGPGTRLTVL.

This clonotype turned up a few times. The V call is TRBV7-9, the J call TRBJ2-5, with 8 bases identical to TRBD2. The CDR3 is 11 amino acids. Germline V lookup: CDR1 SEHNR, CDR2 FQNEAQ (reference sequence). V was pared by 10 bases and J by 5 bases, with 3 bases of the junction left unmatched. The CDR3 here is CATGGGETQYF. CDR3 coding DNA: TGTGCCACCGGGGGGGGGGAGACCCAGTACTTC.

CDR3 bases: TGTGCCAGCAGCTTACCAACCCCGAACAGGGTCTCTGGAAACACCATATATTTT. Protein sequence: CASSLPTPNRVSGNTIYF. V is TRBV7-9 and J is TRBJ1-3, with TRBD1 as a possible D gene (6 bases). The ends were cut back, 2 bases at V and 0 bases at J, with 17 bases in the middle. Germline CDR1 is SEHNR and CDR2 is FQNEAQ (reference sequence). The CDR3 is 18 amino acids.

This clonotype showed up just a few times. This rearrangement joins TRBV6-1 to TRBJ2-7; D possibly corresponds to TRBD2 (6 bases). CDR1 is MNHNS, CDR2 SASEGT, per germline. V lost 3 bases and J lost 3, with 12 bases in between. This CDR3 is built from 14 residues. CDR3 sequence reads: CASSDLALNYEQYF. The DNA for the CDR3 is TGTGCCAGCAGTGATCTAGCGTTGAACTACGAGCAGTACTTC.

The CDR3 is CASSIPGTPNTEAFF. CDR3 coding DNA: TGCGCCAGCAGTATTCCCGGGACACCGAACACTGAAGCTTTCTTT. The chain is built from TRBV5-1 and TRBJ1-1; D is possibly TRBD1 (6 bases). Trimming took off 5 bases at V and 1 base at J, with 15 bases between the two ends. The CDR3 is 15 amino acids. CDR1 is SGHRS, CDR2 YFSETQ, per germline.

This clonotype has just a few counts. This sequence joins TRBV9 and TRBJ2-3; 12 nucleotides align to TRBD2. Looked up from germline, CDR1 is SGDLS and CDR2 is YYNGEE. After removal of 4 bases from V and 1 base from J, the junction contained 4 bases not matched to a gene. The CDR3 spans 16 residues. The CDR3 reads CASSTSGRLRTDTQYF. The CDR3 nucleotides are TGTGCCAGCAGCACTAGCGGGAGGCTACGCACAGATACGCAGTATTTT. Full variable domain (rest looked up from reference TRBV9 and TRBJ2-3): DSGVTQTPKHLITATGQRVTLRCSPRSGDLSVYWYQQSLDQGLQFLIQYYNGEERAKGNILERFSAQQFPDLHSELNLSSLELGDSALYFCASSTSGRLRTDTQYFGPGTRLTVL.

This clonotype is large (0.1 to 1%) in the sample. The rearrangement uses TRBV9 and TRBJ2-7; the D is unclear. The V gene's germline CDR1 is SGDLS and CDR2 YYNGEE. The CDR3 spans 15 residues. Trimming removed 3 bases from V and 7 bases from J, with 20 bases in between. As DNA, the CDR3 is TGTGCCAGCAGCGGTTCAATGTCTGGGTCTTTAGAGCAGTACTTC. Encoded protein: CASSGSMSGSLEQYF.

This clonotype was counted many times. The chain uses TRBV12-3 or TRBV12-4 and TRBJ2-1; D is ambiguous. V lost 2 bases, J lost 8 bases, and 19 bases lay in between. The CDR3 runs to 16 residues. CDR3 sequence: CASSLLGPYMGDEQFF. Here the CDR3 DNA reads TGTGCCAGCAGTTTACTCGGGCCATACATGGGCGATGAGCAGTTCTTC.

This chain joins TRBV6-7 and TRBJ2-2; 7 bases line up with TRBD2. TRBV6-7 is identified as an open reading frame with a role that is uncertain. With V trimmed by 5 bases and J by 1 base, 7 bases remained unmatched. The CDR3 consists of 16 residues. CDR3 amino acids: CASSMEREVNTGELFF. The CDR3 bases are TGTGCCAGCAGTATGGAGCGGGAAGTGAACACCGGGGAGCTGTTTTTT.

This clonotype was picked up many times. The chain employs TRBV20-1 and TRBJ2-5; 7 nucleotides align to TRBD1. Germline V gene data show CDR1 as DFQATT and CDR2 as SNEGSKA (reference sequence). V was pared by 5 bases and J by 5 bases, with 2 bases of the junction left unmatched. The CDR3 spans 11 residues. The CDR3 DNA sequence: TGCAGTGCTTGGACAGGCGAGACCCAGTACTTC. Translating it yields CSAWTGETQYF.

This clonotype showed up many times. This chain links TRBV5-1 with TRBJ2-7; TRBD1 matches 9 bases. This CDR3 is 15 amino acids long. Germline V gene lookup returns CDR1 SGHRS and CDR2 YFSETQ. Losses at the gene ends were 3 bases for V and 6 bases for J; bases not matched to a gene: 10. CDR3 amino acids: CASSSGFTGGREQYF. For the CDR3, the DNA is TGCGCCAGCAGCTCCGGATTCACAGGGGGCCGCGAGCAGTACTTC.

This clonotype was counted at least ten times. This chain connects TRBV28 to TRBJ2-7; TRBD1 is a possible D gene (6 bases). The V gene's germline CDR1 is MDHEN and CDR2 SYDVKM. CDR3 size: 16 residues. Trimming took 1 base from V and 4 from J, leaving 17 bases between them. The CDR3 DNA reads as TGTGCCAGCAGTTTATTTCAGGGAGAGGGGGAGTACGAGCAGTACTTC. This encodes CASSLFQGEGEYEQYF.

This clonotype was observed at least ten times. The J gene is TRBJ2-1, the V gene TRBV18; 7 positions match TRBD1. V trimming: 0 bases; J trimming: 8 bases; junction bases outside the gene matches: 7. Germline CDR1 and CDR2: KGHSH and LQKENI. This CDR3 contains 15 residues. This CDR3 reads CASSPPRGTDDEQFF. Written as DNA, the CDR3 is TGTGCCAGCTCACCACCCCGTGGGACAGACGATGAGCAGTTCTTC.